This T cell receptor beta chain was profiled in a study of blood T cell repertoires in COVID-19. This CDR3 region has 13 residues. Trimming pared 8 bases from V and 6 bases from J, leaving 14 bases between. In the source study's methods: Amplification of reference gene primers was used by the study to estimate nucleated cell counts. Profiling relied on immunoSEQ multiplex PCR, and the TCRdb table lists in-frame clones only, not all of them. V and J calls and clone size come straight from that table; D and trimming were deduced from the DNA. The sample lists roughly 250,000 clones; 83% were seen once.

This TCR was sampled from a woman aged 40-49 years who had been exposed to COVID-19. The sample taken for sequencing was PBMCs or T cells enriched from blood (not recorded which). The chain couples TRBV12-3 or TRBV12-4 to TRBJ1-5; possibly TRBD1 for D (5 bases). The CDR3, as DNA: TGTGCCAGCGGCTACCAGGGTTTTCAGCCCCAGCATTTT. Translating gives CASGYQGFQPQHF.